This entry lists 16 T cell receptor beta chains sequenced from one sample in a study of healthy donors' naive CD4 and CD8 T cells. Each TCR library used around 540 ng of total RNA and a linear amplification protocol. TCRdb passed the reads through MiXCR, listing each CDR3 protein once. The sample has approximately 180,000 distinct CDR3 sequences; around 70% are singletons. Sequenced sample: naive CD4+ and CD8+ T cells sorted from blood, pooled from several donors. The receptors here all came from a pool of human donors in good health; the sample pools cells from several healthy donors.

The CDR3, as DNA: TGTGCCAGCAGCCGGGATGCCACCGGGGAGCTGTTTTTT. It translates to CASSRDATGELFF. V usage is TRBV12-3 or TRBV12-4 and J usage is TRBJ2-2, with TRBD2 as a possible D gene (5 bases). Trimming shortened V by 6 bases and J by 4 bases, and 9 bases separated the two germline ends. The CDR3 has 13 amino acids.

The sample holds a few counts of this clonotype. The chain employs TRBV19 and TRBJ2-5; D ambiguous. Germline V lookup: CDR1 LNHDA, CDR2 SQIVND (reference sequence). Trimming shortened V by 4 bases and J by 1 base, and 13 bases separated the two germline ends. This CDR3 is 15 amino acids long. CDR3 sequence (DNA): TGTGCCAGTAGTACTCGTCTCACAATCCAAGAGACCCAGTACTTC. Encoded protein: CASSTRLTIQETQYF.

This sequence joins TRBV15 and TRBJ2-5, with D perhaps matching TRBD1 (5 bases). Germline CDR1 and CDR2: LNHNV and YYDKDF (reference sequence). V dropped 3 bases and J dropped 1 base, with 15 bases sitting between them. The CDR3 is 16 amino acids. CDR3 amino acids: CATSRAQGASQETQYF. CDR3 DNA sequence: TGTGCCACCAGCAGGGCTCAGGGCGCCTCCCAAGAGACCCAGTACTTC.

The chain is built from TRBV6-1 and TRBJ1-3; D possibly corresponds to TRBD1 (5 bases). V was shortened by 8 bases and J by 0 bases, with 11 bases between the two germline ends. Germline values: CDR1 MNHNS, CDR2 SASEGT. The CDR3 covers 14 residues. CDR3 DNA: TGTGCCAGCCTACTGACAGACTCTGGAAACACCATATATTTT. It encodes CASLLTDSGNTIYF.

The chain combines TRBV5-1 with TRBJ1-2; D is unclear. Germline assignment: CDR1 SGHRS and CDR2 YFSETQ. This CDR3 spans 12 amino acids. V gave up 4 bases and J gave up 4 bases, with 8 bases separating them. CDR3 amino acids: CASSPDIYGYTF. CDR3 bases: TGCGCCAGCAGCCCCGACATCTATGGCTACACCTTC.

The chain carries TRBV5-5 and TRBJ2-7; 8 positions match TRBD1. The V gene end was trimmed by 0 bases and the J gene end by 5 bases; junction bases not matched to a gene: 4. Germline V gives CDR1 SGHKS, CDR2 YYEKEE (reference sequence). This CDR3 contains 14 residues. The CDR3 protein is CASSLDRGIHEQYV. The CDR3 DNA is TGTGCCAGCAGCTTGGACAGGGGGATACACGAGCAGTACGTC.

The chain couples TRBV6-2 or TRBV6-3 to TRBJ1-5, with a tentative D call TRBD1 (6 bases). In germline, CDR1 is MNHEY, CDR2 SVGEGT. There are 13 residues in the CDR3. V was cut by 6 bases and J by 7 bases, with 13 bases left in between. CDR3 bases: TGTGCCAGCAGGGATCACAGGGTACAGCCCCAGCATTTT. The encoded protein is CASRDHRVQPQHF.

DNA of the CDR3: TGCAGTGCCCAAGGCGGCCAGGTCAATCAGCCCCAGCATTTT. Its protein is CSAQGGQVNQPQHF. This sequence joins TRBV20-1 and TRBJ1-5; D is unclear. The V gene lost 6 bases and the J gene lost 3 bases, with 15 bases spanning the gap. CDR1 and CDR2 from the germline V gene are DFQATT and SNEGSKA (reference sequence). This CDR3 is 14 amino acids long.

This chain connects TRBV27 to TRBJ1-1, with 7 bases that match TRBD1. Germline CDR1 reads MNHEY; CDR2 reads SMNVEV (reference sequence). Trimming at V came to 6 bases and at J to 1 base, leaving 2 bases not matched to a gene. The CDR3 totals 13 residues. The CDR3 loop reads CASRGGTNTEAFF. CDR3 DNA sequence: TGTGCCAGCAGAGGGGGCACGAACACTGAAGCTTTCTTT.

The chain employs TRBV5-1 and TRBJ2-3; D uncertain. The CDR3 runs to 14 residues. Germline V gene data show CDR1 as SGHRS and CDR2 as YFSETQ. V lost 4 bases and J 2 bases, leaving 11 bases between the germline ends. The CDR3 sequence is CASSPLTYTDTQYF. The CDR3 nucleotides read TGCGCCAGCAGCCCGTTGACTTACACAGATACGCAGTATTTT.

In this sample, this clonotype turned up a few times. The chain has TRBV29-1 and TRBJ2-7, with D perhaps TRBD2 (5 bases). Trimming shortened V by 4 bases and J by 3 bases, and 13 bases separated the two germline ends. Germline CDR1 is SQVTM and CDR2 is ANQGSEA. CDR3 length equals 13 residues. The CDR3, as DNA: TGCAGCGTTGTGGGAGTCAATGTCTACGAGCAGTACTTC. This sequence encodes CSVVGVNVYEQYF.

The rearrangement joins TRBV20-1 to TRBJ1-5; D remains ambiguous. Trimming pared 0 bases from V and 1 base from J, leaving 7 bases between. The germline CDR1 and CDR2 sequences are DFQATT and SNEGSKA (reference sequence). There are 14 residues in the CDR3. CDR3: CSARDSGSNQPQHF. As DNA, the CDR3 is TGCAGTGCTAGAGATTCGGGGAGCAATCAGCCCCAGCATTTT.

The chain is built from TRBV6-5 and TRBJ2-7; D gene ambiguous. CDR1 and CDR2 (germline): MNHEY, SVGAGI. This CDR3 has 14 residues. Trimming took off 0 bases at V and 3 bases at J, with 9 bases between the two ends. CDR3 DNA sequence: TGTGCCAGCAGTTACTCTCACGTAGACTACGAGCAGTACTTC. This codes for CASSYSHVDYEQYF.

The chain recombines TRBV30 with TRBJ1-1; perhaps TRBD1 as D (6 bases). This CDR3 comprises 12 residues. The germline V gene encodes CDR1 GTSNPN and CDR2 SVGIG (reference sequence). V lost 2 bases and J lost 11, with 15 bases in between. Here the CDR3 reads CAWSPTGSSAFF. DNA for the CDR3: TGTGCCTGGAGTCCTACAGGGAGTAGTGCTTTCTTT.

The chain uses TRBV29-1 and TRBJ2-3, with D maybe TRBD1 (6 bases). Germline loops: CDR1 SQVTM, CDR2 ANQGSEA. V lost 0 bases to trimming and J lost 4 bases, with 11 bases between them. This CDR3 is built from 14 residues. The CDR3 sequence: CSVEESYRADTQYF. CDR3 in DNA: TGCAGCGTTGAAGAGTCGTACAGGGCAGATACGCAGTATTTT.

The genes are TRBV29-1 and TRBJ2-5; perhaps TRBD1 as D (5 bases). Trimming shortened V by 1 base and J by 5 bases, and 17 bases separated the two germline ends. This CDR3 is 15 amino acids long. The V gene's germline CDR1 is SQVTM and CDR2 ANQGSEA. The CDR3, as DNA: TGCAGCGTTGAAGTCCCGTGGCAGGGAAGGGAGACCCAGTACTTC. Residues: CSVEVPWQGRETQYF.